This TCR beta chain was sequenced for a study of T cells after yellow fever vaccination. This CDR3 contains 17 residues. V dropped 5 bases and J dropped 5 bases, with 21 bases sitting between them. Germline CDR1 reads SGHTA; CDR2 reads FQGNSA. This clonotype has a handful of counts. Template-switching 5'RACE yielded the TCR cDNA; a universal primer site and UMIs were added in the process. TCRdb recomputed calls from the 5' RACE reads with MiXCR, one row per CDR3 protein. The sample holds around 350,000 distinct CDR3 sequences, around 10% seen once. Source: PBMCs, taken on the day of the first yellow fever vaccination. The sequence was obtained from a man aged 18 to 30 who received the YFV17D yellow fever vaccine. The V gene is TRBV7-2, the J gene TRBJ2-2, with D perhaps assigned TRBD1 or TRBD2 (5 bases each). CDR3 amino acids: CASSQSPRGLRTGELFF. The CDR3 nucleotides are TGTGCCAGCAGCCAAAGTCCCCGGGGCCTGAGAACCGGGGAGCTGTTTTTT.